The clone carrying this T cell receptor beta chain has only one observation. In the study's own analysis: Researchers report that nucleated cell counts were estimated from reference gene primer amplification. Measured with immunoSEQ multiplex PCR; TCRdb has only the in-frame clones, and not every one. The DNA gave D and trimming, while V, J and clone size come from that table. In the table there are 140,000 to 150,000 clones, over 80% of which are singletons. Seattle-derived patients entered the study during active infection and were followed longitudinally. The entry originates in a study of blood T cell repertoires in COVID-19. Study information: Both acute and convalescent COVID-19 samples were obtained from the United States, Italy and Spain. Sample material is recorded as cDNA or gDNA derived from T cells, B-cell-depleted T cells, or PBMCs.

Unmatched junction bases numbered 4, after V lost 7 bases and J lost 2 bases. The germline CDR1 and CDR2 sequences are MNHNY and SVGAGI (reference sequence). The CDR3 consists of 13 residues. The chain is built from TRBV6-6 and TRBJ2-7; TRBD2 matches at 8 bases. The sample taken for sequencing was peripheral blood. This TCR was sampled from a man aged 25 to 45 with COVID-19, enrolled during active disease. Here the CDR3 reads CASNKGLAYEQYF. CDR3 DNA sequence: TGTGCCAGCAATAAGGGACTAGCCTACGAGCAGTACTTC.